The clone carrying this TCR beta chain was detected only a few times. Its antigen is not identified. The data originate from a study of T-cell reconstitution after alpha-beta-depleted transplantation in children. Study outcomes and limitations: Roughly two months post-transplant, alpha-beta T cells reportedly originated from several hundred graft clones that had expanded. Newly made T cells mostly supplied T-cell counts and diversity one year after transplant. The study traced high day-60 TCRbeta diversity in some patients to surviving recipient T cells and thymic progenitors.

Preparation of the TCRbeta library was carried out with unique molecular identifiers. MiXCR was run by TCRdb on the PCR reads, yielding one entry per CDR3 protein. Seen here are about 420,000 distinct CDR3 sequences, around 15% observed once, and the top ten hold under 30%. Germline values: CDR1 DFQATT, CDR2 SNEGSKA (reference sequence). The CDR3 has 13 residues. V lost 3 bases and J lost 5, with 13 bases in between. The receptor comes from a boy younger than two who had a stem cell transplant for Wiskott-Aldrich syndrome, so the T cells may come from the graft donor. The chain links TRBV20-1 to TRBJ2-5; D gene uncertain. This specimen consisted of PBMCs, mostly from graft donor cells, obtained 360 days after TCRalphabeta/CD19-depleted stem cell transplant. The CDR3 DNA reads TGCAGTGCTAGGGACCTACGGAAGGAGACCCAGTACTTC. As protein: CSARDLRKETQYF.